This TCR beta chain derives from a study of blood T cells in healthy people across ages. General study points: Versus aged donors, long-lived donors had higher diversity and more naive CD4+ cells. A strong correlation was found between TCR beta diversity and the percentage of naive T cells.

Total RNA was isolated from each sample in quantities of at least 6 micrograms. Points on this clonotype: Its target is not known.

For the second PCR, which ran for roughly 7 to 11 cycles, a sample-barcoded 5' primer and a J-beta primer mix were used. Each cDNA molecule carried a tag from a template-switch adaptor that contained 12 random nucleotides. MiXCR, run by TCRdb on the 5' RACE reads, gives a single entry per CDR3 protein. The top ten clones hold roughly 22% of a sample with about 720,000 distinct CDR3 sequences, 20% to 25% of them seen once. J gave up 5 bases and V 7 bases, and 3 bases lay outside the gene matches. CDR1 is MDHEN, CDR2 SYDVKM, per germline. The CDR3 is 14 amino acids. Sequenced: blood. The clonotype comes from a man aged 65 to 85 in good health. The genes are TRBV28 and TRBJ2-3; TRBD2 matches at 13 bases. The CDR3 DNA is TGTGCCAGCACACTAGCGGGGGGGATAGATACGCAGTATTTT. Its protein product is CASTLAGGIDTQYF.